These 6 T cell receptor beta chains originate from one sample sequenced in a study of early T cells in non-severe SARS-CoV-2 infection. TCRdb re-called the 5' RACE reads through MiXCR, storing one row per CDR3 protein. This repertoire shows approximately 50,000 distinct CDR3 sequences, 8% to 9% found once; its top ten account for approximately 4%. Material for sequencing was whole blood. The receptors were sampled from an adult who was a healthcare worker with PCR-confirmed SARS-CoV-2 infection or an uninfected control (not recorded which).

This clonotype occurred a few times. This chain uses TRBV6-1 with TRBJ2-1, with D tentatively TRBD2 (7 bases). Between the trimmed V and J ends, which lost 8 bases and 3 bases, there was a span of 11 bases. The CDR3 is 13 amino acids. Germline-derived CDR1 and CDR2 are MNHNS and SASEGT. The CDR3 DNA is TGTGCCAGCCGAGGGGGGGGCTACAATGAGCAGTTCTTC. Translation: CASRGGGYNEQFF.

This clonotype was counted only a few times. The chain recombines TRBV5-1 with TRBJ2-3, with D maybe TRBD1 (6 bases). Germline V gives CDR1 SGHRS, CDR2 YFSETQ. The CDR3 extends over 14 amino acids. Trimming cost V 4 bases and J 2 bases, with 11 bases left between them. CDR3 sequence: CASSPGDVTDTQYF. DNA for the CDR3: TGCGCCAGCAGCCCAGGGGACGTCACAGATACGCAGTATTTT. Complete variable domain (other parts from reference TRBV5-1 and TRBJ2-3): KAGVTQTPRYLIKTRGQQVTLSCSPISGHRSVSWYQQTPGQGLQFLFEYFSETQRNKGNFPGRFSGRQFSNSRSEMNVSTLELGDSALYLCASSPGDVTDTQYFGPGTRLTVL.

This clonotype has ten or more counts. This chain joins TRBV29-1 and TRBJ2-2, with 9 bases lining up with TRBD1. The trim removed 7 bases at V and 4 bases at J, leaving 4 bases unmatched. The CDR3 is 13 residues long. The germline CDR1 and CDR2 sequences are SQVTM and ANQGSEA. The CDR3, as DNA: TGCAGCGGGGACAGGGTCGGCACCGGGGAGCTGTTTTTT. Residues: CSGDRVGTGELFF.

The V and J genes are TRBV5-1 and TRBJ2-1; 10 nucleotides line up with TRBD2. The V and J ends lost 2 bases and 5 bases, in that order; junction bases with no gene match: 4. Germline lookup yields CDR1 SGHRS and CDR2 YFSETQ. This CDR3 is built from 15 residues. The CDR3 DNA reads TGCGCCAGCAGCTTATCGCTAGCGGGAGACAATGAGCAGTTCTTC. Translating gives CASSLSLAGDNEQFF. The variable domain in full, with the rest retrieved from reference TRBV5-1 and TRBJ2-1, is KAGVTQTPRYLIKTRGQQVTLSCSPISGHRSVSWYQQTPGQGLQFLFEYFSETQRNKGNFPGRFSGRQFSNSRSEMNVSTLELGDSALYLCASSLSLAGDNEQFFGPGTRLTVL.

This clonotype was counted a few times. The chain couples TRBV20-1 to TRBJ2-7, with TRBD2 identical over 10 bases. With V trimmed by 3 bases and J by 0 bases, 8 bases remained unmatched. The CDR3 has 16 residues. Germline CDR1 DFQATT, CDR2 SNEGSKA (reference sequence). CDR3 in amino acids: CSASELAGLSSYEQYF. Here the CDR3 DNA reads TGCAGTGCTAGTGAACTAGCGGGATTAAGCTCCTACGAGCAGTACTTC.

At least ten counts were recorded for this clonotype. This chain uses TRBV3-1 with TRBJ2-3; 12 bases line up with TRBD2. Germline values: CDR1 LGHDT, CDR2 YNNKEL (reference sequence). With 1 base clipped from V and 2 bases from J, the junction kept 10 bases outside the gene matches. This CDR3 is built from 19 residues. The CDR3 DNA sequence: TGTGCCAGCAGCCAAGTACTAGCGGGGGGACCTACCTTCACAGATACGCAGTATTTT. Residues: CASSQVLAGGPTFTDTQYF.